This T cell receptor (beta chain) was sequenced during a study of CD8+ T cells in alopecia areata. General observations from the study: Uncertainty about whether baseline CD8+ expansion is linked to response remains, with one nonresponder. More clonal than normal scalp was lesional scalp, particularly alopecia totalis/universalis. A large proportion of expanded lesional clones were detected persisting in scalp and blood during tofacitinib.

A word on this clone: Its antigen is currently unknown. Sequence at one end of the junction differs from germline and may be a read error.

Described treatment: oral pan-JAK inhibitor, 5-10 mg twice daily. RNA extraction and reverse transcription yielded cDNA as sequencing template. Repertoires were generated with immunoSEQ multiplex PCR, while TCRdb's copy carries only in-frame clones and drops some. The data contain 150,000 to 200,000 clones, 60% of them singletons. The source of this sequence is a human donor with alopecia areata. The material was CD4+ T cells sorted from blood, obtained at week 24, from a patient treated with tofacitinib.

The CDR3 sequence: CASSQDAFGSTSF. The CDR3 nucleotides read TGCGCCAGCAGCCAAGATGCATTCGGTAGTACGTCCTTC. The chain combines TRBV4-1 with TRBJ1-2; no firm D call. CDR3 length: 13 residues. Germline CDR1 is MGHRA and CDR2 is YSYEKL.